The 14 T cell receptor beta chains presented below share a single source sample, sequenced in a study of technical replicates of blood from a few donors. TCRdb's copy holds only in-frame clones and misses some; the assay was immunoSEQ multiplex PCR. This repertoire shows roughly 15,000 clones, around nine tenths found once; its top ten account for approximately 11%. What was sequenced was PBMCs. Source of these receptors: a human donor in good health.

The chain has TRBV4-2 and TRBJ2-1; perhaps TRBD2 as D (6 bases). Trimming removed 0 bases from V and 6 bases from J, with 12 bases in between. This CDR3 spans 15 amino acids. Germline V CDR1 and CDR2: LGHNA, YNFKEQ. The CDR3 DNA is TGTGCCAGCAGCCAAGATCATGGAGGGGTCAATGAGCAGTTCTTC. Translating it yields CASSQDHGGVNEQFF.

This rearrangement joins TRBV18 to TRBJ1-3, with no clear D. Per the germline V gene, CDR1 is KGHSH and CDR2 is LQKENI. The CDR3 is 15 residues long. V lost 3 bases, J lost 0 bases, and 9 bases lay in between. DNA of the CDR3: TGTGCCAGCTCACCTCGGGAAGCCTCTGGAAACACCATATATTTT. Amino acid sequence: CASSPREASGNTIYF. Full variable domain (missing parts from reference TRBV18 and TRBJ1-3): NAGVMQNPRHLVRRRGQEARLRCSPMKGHSHVYWYRQLPEEGLKFMVYLQKENIIDESGMPKERFSAEFPKEGPSILRIQQVVRGDSAAYFCASSPREASGNTIYFGEGSWLTVV.

This clone was detected only a few times. J is TRBJ2-3 and V is TRBV5-1, with TRBD2 matching over 8 bases. V dropped 0 bases and J dropped 1; count of bases not matched to a gene: 4. Looked up from germline, CDR1 is SGHRS and CDR2 is YFSETQ. CDR3 length equals 16 residues. The CDR3 region is CASSLELREGTDTQYF. In DNA, the CDR3 is TGCGCCAGCAGCTTGGAGTTGCGGGAGGGCACAGATACGCAGTATTTT. Supplemented by reference TRBV5-1 and TRBJ2-3, the full variable domain reads KAGVTQTPRYLIKTRGQQVTLSCSPISGHRSVSWYQQTPGQGLQFLFEYFSETQRNKGNFPGRFSGRQFSNSRSEMNVSTLELGDSALYLCASSLELREGTDTQYFGPGTRLTVL.

The chain joins TRBV18 to TRBJ2-3; 14 bases agree with TRBD2. Trimming cost V 5 bases and J 4 bases; bases outside gene matches: 5. The CDR3 consists of 16 residues. Germline V gene sequence: CDR1 KGHSH, CDR2 LQKENI. The CDR3 sequence is CASSARGLAGADTQYF. CDR3 nucleotides: TGTGCCAGCTCAGCAAGGGGACTAGCGGGAGCAGATACGCAGTATTTT.

The chain joins TRBV19 to TRBJ2-7, with D possibly TRBD2 on 5 matching bases. The germline CDR1 and CDR2 sequences are LNHDA and SQIVND (reference sequence). The CDR3 totals 16 residues. Deletions cut 6 bases from V and 1 base from J, with 19 bases between. CDR3 region: CASSSTQSDSSYEQYF. CDR3 sequence (DNA): TGTGCCAGTAGCTCTACCCAATCGGACTCTTCCTACGAGCAGTACTTC.

This clone was detected once. The rearrangement links TRBV2 to TRBJ2-7; no reliable D call. Germline V CDR1 and CDR2: SNHLY, FYNNEI. V was trimmed by 7 bases and J by 2 bases, leaving 9 bases between them. This CDR3 region has 12 residues. The CDR3 region is CASKPTAYEQYF. Here the CDR3 DNA reads TGTGCCAGCAAGCCCACAGCCTACGAGCAGTACTTC.

V is TRBV5-4 and J is TRBJ2-1; a possible D gene is TRBD2 (6 bases). The CDR3 spans 13 residues. Germline values: CDR1 SGHNT, CDR2 YYREEE (reference sequence). V was cut by 4 bases and J by 8 bases, with 13 bases left in between. This chain's CDR3 is CASSIPSDYEQFF. In nucleotides, the CDR3 is TGTGCCAGCAGCATACCTAGCGACTATGAGCAGTTCTTC.

The chain carries TRBV6-6 and TRBJ1-2; 9 nucleotides line up with TRBD1. Germline loops: CDR1 MNHNY, CDR2 SVGAGI (reference sequence). The CDR3 consists of 14 residues. J was trimmed by 4 bases and V by 5 bases; bases with no gene match: 5. CDR3 protein: CASSRGTGIYGYTF. The CDR3 nucleotides are TGTGCCAGCAGTAGGGGGACAGGGATCTATGGCTACACCTTC.

The gene calls are TRBV27 and TRBJ1-1; D remains ambiguous. Looked up from germline, CDR1 is MNHEY and CDR2 is SMNVEV (reference sequence). The CDR3 spans 14 residues. Trimming removed 0 bases at V and 3 bases at J, with 8 bases between. The DNA of the CDR3 is TGTGCCAGCAGTTTATCTGGTCGGGACACTGAAGCTTTCTTT. The encoded protein is CASSLSGRDTEAFF.

The chain recombines TRBV6-1 with TRBJ1-4, with D possibly matching TRBD1 (6 bases). Trimming cost V 3 bases and J 4 bases, with 15 bases left between them. This CDR3 comprises 16 residues. Germline V gives CDR1 MNHNS, CDR2 SASEGT. The CDR3 DNA sequence: TGTGCCAGCAGTGAGCAACCGGGACAAAATAATGAAAAACTGTTTTTT. Translated, it gives CASSEQPGQNNEKLFF.

The chain uses TRBV2 and TRBJ1-5; 10 bases align to TRBD1. The CDR3 consists of 14 residues. V gave up 6 bases and J gave up 7 bases; unmatched junction bases: 6. The germline V gene has CDR1 SNHLY and CDR2 FYNNEI. The CDR3 DNA follows: TGTGCCAGCAGGACAGGGGGCTCTGGGCAGCCCCAGCATTTT. Translating it yields CASRTGGSGQPQHF.

V usage is TRBV4-2 and J usage is TRBJ2-4; D remains unclear. The ends were cut back, 2 bases at V and 8 bases at J, with 10 bases in the middle. The length of the CDR3 is 13 residues. Germline CDR1 and CDR2: LGHNA and YNFKEQ. This chain's CDR3 is CASSQRTRDIQYF. CDR3 DNA sequence: TGTGCCAGCAGCCAACGAACCCGCGACATTCAGTACTTC.

This clone came up a few times. V usage is TRBV13 and J usage is TRBJ2-1; weak D call: TRBD2 (5 bases). V lost 5 bases and J 15 bases, leaving 14 bases between the germline ends. The CDR3 is 11 residues long. The germline gives CDR1 PRHDT, CDR2 FYEKMQ (reference sequence). The CDR3 loop is CASSAYLGGFF. CDR3 in DNA: TGTGCCAGCAGCGCATACCTAGGAGGGTTCTTC.

The chain employs TRBV18 and TRBJ2-7; no definite D call. Trimming removed 3 bases at V and 0 bases at J, with 9 bases between. Germline lookup yields CDR1 KGHSH and CDR2 LQKENI. The CDR3 loop spans 14 amino acids. The CDR3: CASSPNPVSYEQYF. CDR3 DNA sequence: TGTGCCAGCTCACCTAACCCGGTCTCCTACGAGCAGTACTTC.